Below, one TCR beta chain is given with its context. Its target is not known. The CDR3 totals 15 residues. The J segment lost 5 bases and the V segment lost 3 bases, leaving 7 bases of the junction unmatched. Germline assignment: CDR1 GTSNPN and CDR2 SVGIG (reference sequence). PCR primers comprised 60 Vbeta and 13 Jbeta primers. TCRdb's copy holds only in-frame clones and misses some; the assay was immunoSEQ multiplex PCR. The sample records 150,000 to 200,000 clones, 81% being singletons. These data are taken from a study of cytomegalovirus exposure and HLA in healthy donors. Study results and limitations: Segments of the TCR beta V type were, in most cases, productive about 90% or about 30% of the time in an earlier analysis.

As for the donors, each was a healthy bone marrow donor. Sequencing input: PBMCs. The clonotype originates from a man between 45 and 60 years old in good health and CMV-seropositive. The chain has TRBV30 and TRBJ2-1; TRBD2 matches 10 bases. Written as DNA, the CDR3 is TGTGCCTGGAGCCAGGGAGCGGGAGGGCACAATGAGCAGTTCTTC. Translating it yields CAWSQGAGGHNEQFF.